Listed below are T cell receptor beta chains from one sample, sequenced in a study of T cell repertoires in cytomegalovirus infection. TCRdb ran MiXCR on the reads and lists one entry per CDR3 protein. The data contain approximately 83,000 distinct CDR3 sequences, roughly 25% of them singletons. Antigens of these TCRs are unknown. The sample here was CD8+ T cells from cultured PBMCs, taken from culture after CMV antigen stimulation. The receptors come from a human donor in good health (CMV status not recorded). Some clones in this sample may be carry-over from other donors' samples. CDR3s include the opening cysteine and the closing phenylalanine or tryptophan. Each record gives: clone size, J gene, D gene, V gene, CDR3 DNA, CDR3 protein. The D gene is left open where the match is weak. Size tells how often a clone was seen (once, few, many) or the class of an expanded clone, and some rows leave it out.

>-|TRBJ1-4|-|TRBV7-9
TGTGCCAGCAGCTTATTGACAGAGGGTAATGAAAAACTGTTTTTT
CASSLLTEGNEKLFF
>-|TRBJ2-7|TRBD1|TRBV2
TGTGCCAGCAGTAGGGGTGTGACAGGGAAGTACGAGCAGTACTTC
CASSRGVTGKYEQYF
>many|TRBJ2-2|-|TRBV12-3/TRBV12-4
TGTGCCAGCAGTTTCGGTCAGGGGGGCACCGGGGAGCTGTTTTTT
CASSFGQGGTGELFF
>many|TRBJ1-1|TRBD1|TRBV12-3/TRBV12-4
TGTGCCAGCACCAACAGGGGAAAAGCTTTCTTT
CASTNRGKAFF
>-|TRBJ1-2|-|TRBV3-1
TGTGCCAGCAGCCAAGGAGGGAGCGGCTACACCTTC
CASSQGGSGYTF
>many|TRBJ2-7|TRBD1|TRBV5-1
TGCGCCAGCAGCGGAACACAGGGGAACGTCTACGAGCAGTACTTC
CASSGTQGNVYEQYF
>-|TRBJ2-7|-|TRBV7-6
TGTGCCAGCAGCTTAGCCCTTCTCGAGCAGTACTTC
CASSLALLEQYF
>few|TRBJ2-2|TRBD1|TRBV19
TGTGCCAGTAGTATAGGGTGGGACAGGGGGCAGTTCGGGGAGCTGTTTTTT
CASSIGWDRGQFGELFF
>-|TRBJ1-1|-|TRBV13
TGTGCCAGCAGCTCCCCAGGGGTAGACACTGAAGCTTTCTTT
CASSSPGVDTEAFF
>few|TRBJ1-1|TRBD1|TRBV4-3
TGCGCCAGCAGCCTCCAACCAGGACAGGGGGGAATGAACACTGAAGCTTTCTTT
CASSLQPGQGGMNTEAFF
>-|TRBJ1-6|TRBD1|TRBV5-4
TGTGCCAGCAGTTGGAAGGACAGGAATCTCCATAATTCACCCCTCCACTTT
CASSWKDRNLHNSPLHF
>-|TRBJ1-1|-|TRBV20-1
TGCAGTGCTAGAGAGCGGGGAAACACTGAAGCTTTCTTT
CSARERGNTEAFF
>few|TRBJ2-1|TRBD2|TRBV27
TGTGCCAGCAGTTTCGCTCCGGGAGGGGGTGTGGAGCAGTTCTTC
CASSFAPGGGVEQFF
>few|TRBJ2-4|TRBD2|TRBV4-3
TGCGCCAGCAGCCAAGAATGGCAGGGACTAAAAAACATTCAGTACTTC
CASSQEWQGLKNIQYF
>few|TRBJ1-1|TRBD1|TRBV20-1
TGCAGTGCTCGATTACAGGGGGGTATTGAAGCTTTCTTT
CSARLQGGIEAFF
>-|TRBJ2-5|-|TRBV20-1
TGCAGTGCGAACGAGTACCAAGAGACCCAGTACTTC
CSANEYQETQYF
>many|TRBJ1-2|-|TRBV7-2
TGTGCCAGCAGCTCCCCCCGCAACCCGGGCTACACCTTC
CASSSPRNPGYTF
>-|TRBJ1-1|-|TRBV6-2/TRBV6-3
TGTGCCAGCTCGATGTCCGGGGGAAACACTGAAGCTTTCTTT
CASSMSGGNTEAFF
>few|TRBJ2-1|TRBD2|TRBV11-2
TGTGCCAGCAGCTTAGCGGGAGCGGGAGGGCTGAATGAGCAGTTCTTC
CASSLAGAGGLNEQFF
>few|TRBJ2-2|TRBD1|TRBV7-7
TGTGCCAGCGCCAGGGGGACATTGAACACCGGGGAGCTGTTTTTT
CASARGTLNTGELFF
>-|TRBJ2-5|-|TRBV7-6
TGTGCTAGCAGCTTAGTTCCGGGGAGCTGGGAGACCCAGTACTTC
CASSLVPGSWETQYF
>few|TRBJ2-7|TRBD1|TRBV4-1
TGCGCCAGCAGCCCGGACAGGGCCTACGAGCAGTACTTC
CASSPDRAYEQYF
>-|TRBJ2-1|-|TRBV6-2/TRBV6-3
TGTGCCAGCAGTTATTTTGCGGCAGGGGATGAGCAGTTCTTC
CASSYFAAGDEQFF
>many|TRBJ2-5|-|TRBV7-2
TGTGCCAGCAGCTTAAAAGGATCAGAGACCCAGTACTTC
CASSLKGSETQYF
>-|TRBJ2-7|-|TRBV13
TGTGCCAGCACCCCTCCGGCGGGCGCGGTCTACGAGCAGTACTTC
CASTPPAGAVYEQYF
>few|TRBJ1-1|TRBD1|TRBV4-3
TGCGCCAGCAGCCAATATGACAGGGCAAACACTGAAGCTTTCTTT
CASSQYDRANTEAFF
>-|TRBJ2-4|TRBD1|TRBV30
TGTGCCTGGTTTCCGGGACAGGGGAACATTCAGTACTTC
CAWFPGQGNIQYF
>few|TRBJ2-3|-|TRBV4-3
TGCGCCAGCAGCCAAGATCTACAGGGGAGGACAGATACGCAGTATTTT
CASSQDLQGRTDTQYF
>-|TRBJ1-1|-|TRBV6-1
TGTGCCAGCAGTGGAGGGACTACTGAAGCTTTCTTT
CASSGGTTEAFF
>few|TRBJ2-4|-|TRBV7-6
TGTGCCAGCAGTTTACAGGAAAACATTCAGTACTTC
CASSLQENIQYF
>few|TRBJ2-1|-|TRBV5-4
TGTGCCAGCAGCTTAGCGGAAAGAGGGTACAATGAGCAGTTCTTC
CASSLAERGYNEQFF
>few|TRBJ2-7|TRBD1|TRBV27
TGTGCCAGCGGCAAACCCGGACAGGGGGTCTACGAGCAGTACTTC
CASGKPGQGVYEQYF
>many|TRBJ2-2|-|TRBV5-6
TGTGCCAGCAGCTTGGACTATCAGAACACCGGGGAGCTGTTTTTT
CASSLDYQNTGELFF
>few|TRBJ2-7|-|TRBV6-2/TRBV6-3
TGTGCCAGCAGTTACTCGGGCACCTTTGGGTCCTACGAGCAGTACTTC
CASSYSGTFGSYEQYF
>few|TRBJ2-3|TRBD1|TRBV7-3
TGTGCCAGCAGCTTAGGAGGGACAGGGGCAGATACGCAGTATTTT
CASSLGGTGADTQYF
>-|TRBJ2-2|TRBD2|TRBV5-8
TGTGCCAGCTCTAGCGGGAGACTACCTACCGGGGAGCTGTTTTTT
CASSSGRLPTGELFF
>-|TRBJ2-1|-|TRBV19
TGTGCCAGTAGCCGGTACAGATTGGGGGACAATGAGCAGTTCTTC
CASSRYRLGDNEQFF
>-|TRBJ1-1|-|TRBV27
TGTGCCAGCAGTTTATTGGAGGGCGCTGAAGCTTTCTTT
CASSLLEGAEAFF
>-|TRBJ2-4|TRBD2|TRBV20-1
TGCAGCGCCCCGGGGGGGCCGGCCAAAAACATTCAGTACTTC
CSAPGGPAKNIQYF
>-|TRBJ1-2|TRBD1|TRBV13
TGTGCCAGCCGAATGACAGGGATAGCCTATGGCTACACCTTC
CASRMTGIAYGYTF
>-|TRBJ1-6|TRBD1|TRBV30
TGTGCCTGGAGCTCCGCCGGGACAGTCTTTTCACCCCTCCACTTT
CAWSSAGTVFSPLHF
>-|TRBJ2-7|-|TRBV6-1
TGTGCCAGCAGTGTAGGCAGGAGCTACGAGCAGTACTTC
CASSVGRSYEQYF
>few|TRBJ2-3|TRBD1|TRBV28
TGTGCCAGCTCCCTGGGACAGCTCCAGCGGGATACGCAGTATTTT
CASSLGQLQRDTQYF
>few|TRBJ2-7|-|TRBV10-3
TGTGCCATCAGTGAGTCGGCCTTATACGAGCAGTACTTC
CAISESALYEQYF
>-|TRBJ2-6|-|TRBV20-1
TGCAGTGCTAGAGATCTTTCGGCCAGCTCTGGGGCCAACGTCCTGACTTTC
CSARDLSASSGANVLTF
>few|TRBJ1-5|TRBD1|TRBV19
TGTGCCAGTAGTGCCTGGACAGGGGATAGCAATCAGCCCCAGCATTTT
CASSAWTGDSNQPQHF
>many|TRBJ2-3|TRBD2|TRBV7-2
TGTGCCAGCAGCTTACCAGCGGGGCTTTCCACAGATACGCAGTATTTT
CASSLPAGLSTDTQYF
>many|TRBJ1-4|-|TRBV19
TGTGCCAGTAGTTCCAGGGAAGCTAATGAAAAACTGTTTTTT
CASSSREANEKLFF
>medium-sized|TRBJ2-1|TRBD1|TRBV11-2
TGTGCCAGCAGCTTAGAAGGTGGTCAGGGGGTAGCCTATGAGCAGTTCTTC
CASSLEGGQGVAYEQFF
>few|TRBJ2-1|-|TRBV25-1
TGTGCCAGCAGTATCACAGGGTCGGTCGGTGAGCAGTTCTTC
CASSITGSVGEQFF
>many|TRBJ2-3|TRBD2|TRBV7-2
TGTGCCAGCAGCTTATTCGCCGGGAGGGGGGCAGATACGCAGTATTTT
CASSLFAGRGADTQYF
>-|TRBJ2-5|TRBD2|TRBV3-1
TGTGCCAGCAGCCAAGGGCTAGCGGGTGGTCCAGAGACCCAGTACTTC
CASSQGLAGGPETQYF
>-|TRBJ2-5|-|TRBV7-6
TGTGCCAGCAGCTCACCCCGGGGCCCTGGGGAGACCCAGTACTTC
CASSSPRGPGETQYF
>-|TRBJ1-5|-|TRBV23-1
TGCGCCAGCAGTCCCCGGGCCTCAGGGCGAGAGCAGCCCCAGCATTTT
CASSPRASGREQPQHF
>-|TRBJ1-2|-|TRBV27
TGTGCCAGCAGTTTATCGAATATTCTCGGCAGACACTATGGCTACACCTTC
CASSLSNILGRHYGYTF
>-|TRBJ2-2|-|TRBV7-8
TGTGCCAGCAGCTGGGAAGGGGACGTGGTTTTT
CASSWEGDVVF